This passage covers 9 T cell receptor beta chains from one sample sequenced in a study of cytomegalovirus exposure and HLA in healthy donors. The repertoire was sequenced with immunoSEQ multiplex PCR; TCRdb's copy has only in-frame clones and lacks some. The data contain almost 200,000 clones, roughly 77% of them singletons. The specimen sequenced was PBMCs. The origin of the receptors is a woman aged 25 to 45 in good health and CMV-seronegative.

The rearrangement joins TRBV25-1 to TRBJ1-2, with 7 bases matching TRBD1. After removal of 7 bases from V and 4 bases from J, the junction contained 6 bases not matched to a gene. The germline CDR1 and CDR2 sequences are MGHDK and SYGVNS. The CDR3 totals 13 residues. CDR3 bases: TGTGCCAGCATTTTGACAGGGAGCTATGGCTACACCTTC. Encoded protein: CASILTGSYGYTF.

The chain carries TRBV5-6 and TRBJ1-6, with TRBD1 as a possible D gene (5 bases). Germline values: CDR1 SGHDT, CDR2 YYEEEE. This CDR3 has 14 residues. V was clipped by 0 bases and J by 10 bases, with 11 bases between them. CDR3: CASSLDSSGSPLHF. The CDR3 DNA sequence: TGTGCCAGCAGCTTGGACAGCTCAGGGTCACCCCTCCACTTT. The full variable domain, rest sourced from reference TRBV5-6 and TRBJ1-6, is DAGVTQSPTHLIKTRGQQVTLRCSPKSGHDTVSWYQQALGQGPQFIFQYYEEEERQRGNFPDRFSGHQFPNYSSELNVNALLLGDSALYLCASSLDSSGSPLHFGNGTRLTVT.

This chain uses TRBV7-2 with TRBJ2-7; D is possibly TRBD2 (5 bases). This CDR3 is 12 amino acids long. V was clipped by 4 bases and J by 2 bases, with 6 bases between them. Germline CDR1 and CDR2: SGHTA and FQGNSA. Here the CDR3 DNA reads TGTGCCAGCAGCTCGACTACCTACGAGCAGTACTTC. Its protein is CASSSTTYEQYF.

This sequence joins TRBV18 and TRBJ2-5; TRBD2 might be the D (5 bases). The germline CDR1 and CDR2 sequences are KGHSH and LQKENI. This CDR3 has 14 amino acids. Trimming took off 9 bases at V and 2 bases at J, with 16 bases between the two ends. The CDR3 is CASSRGTLQETQYF. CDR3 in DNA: TGTGCCAGTTCCCGGGGAACTCTTCAAGAGACCCAGTACTTC.

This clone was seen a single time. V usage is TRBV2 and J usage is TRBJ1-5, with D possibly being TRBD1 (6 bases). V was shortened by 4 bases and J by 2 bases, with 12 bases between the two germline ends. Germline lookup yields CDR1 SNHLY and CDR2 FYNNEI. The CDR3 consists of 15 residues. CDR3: CASSAGAGGNQPQHF. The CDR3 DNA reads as TGTGCCAGCAGTGCAGGGGCAGGGGGCAATCAGCCCCAGCATTTT.

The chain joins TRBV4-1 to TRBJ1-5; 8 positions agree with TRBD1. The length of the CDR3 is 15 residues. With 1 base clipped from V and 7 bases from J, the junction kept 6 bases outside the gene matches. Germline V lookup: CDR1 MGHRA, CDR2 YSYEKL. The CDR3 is CASSQADRDRQPQHF. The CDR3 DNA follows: TGCGCCAGCAGCCAAGCGGACAGGGACAGGCAGCCCCAGCATTTT.

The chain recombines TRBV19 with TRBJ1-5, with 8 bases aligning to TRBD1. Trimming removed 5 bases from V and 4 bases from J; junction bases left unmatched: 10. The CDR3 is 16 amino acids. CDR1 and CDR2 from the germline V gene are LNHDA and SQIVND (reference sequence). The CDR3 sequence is CASSLSGRGRNQPQHF. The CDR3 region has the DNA TGTGCCAGTAGTTTATCTGGCAGGGGGCGAAATCAGCCCCAGCATTTT.

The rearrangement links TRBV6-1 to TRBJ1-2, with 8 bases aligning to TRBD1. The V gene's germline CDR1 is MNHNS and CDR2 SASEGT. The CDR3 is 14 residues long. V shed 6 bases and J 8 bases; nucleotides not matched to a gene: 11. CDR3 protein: CASSASGTGDGYTF. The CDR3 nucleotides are TGTGCCAGCAGCGCCTCCGGGACAGGAGACGGCTACACCTTC.

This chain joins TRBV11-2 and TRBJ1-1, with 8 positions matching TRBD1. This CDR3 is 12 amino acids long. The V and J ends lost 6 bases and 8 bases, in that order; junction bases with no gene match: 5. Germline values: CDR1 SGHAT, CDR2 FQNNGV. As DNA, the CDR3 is TGTGCCAGCAGGGATACAGGGGGAGAAGCTTTCTTT. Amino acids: CASRDTGGEAFF.